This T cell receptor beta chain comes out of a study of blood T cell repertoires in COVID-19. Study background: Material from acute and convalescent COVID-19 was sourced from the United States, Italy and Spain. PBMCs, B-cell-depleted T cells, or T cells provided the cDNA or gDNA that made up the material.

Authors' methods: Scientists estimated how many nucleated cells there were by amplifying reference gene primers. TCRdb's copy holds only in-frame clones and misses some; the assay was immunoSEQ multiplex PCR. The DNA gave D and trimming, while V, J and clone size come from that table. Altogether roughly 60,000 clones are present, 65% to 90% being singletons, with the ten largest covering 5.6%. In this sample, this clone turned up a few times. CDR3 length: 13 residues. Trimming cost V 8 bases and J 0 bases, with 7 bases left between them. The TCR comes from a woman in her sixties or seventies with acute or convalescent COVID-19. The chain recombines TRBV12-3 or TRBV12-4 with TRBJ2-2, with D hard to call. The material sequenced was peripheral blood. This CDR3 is CASAQTNTGELFF. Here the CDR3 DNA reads TGTGCCAGCGCGCAAACGAACACCGGGGAGCTGTTTTTT.